These T cell receptor beta chains were read from a single sample in a study of metastatic and nonmetastatic thyroid tumors. TCRdb reanalyzed the PCR reads via MiXCR. The table shows 14,000 to 15,000 clones, with roughly 25% occurring only once. Sequencing was performed on tumor tissue. Source of these receptors: a female donor with papillary thyroid cancer or a benign thyroid nodule (not recorded which). Some clones in this sample may be carry-over from other donors' samples. Each CDR3 is given with its conserved first and last residue. D genes are given only for firm matches. Only part of the rows carry a size: once, few, many, or a class if the clone is expanded.

J: TRBJ2-7; D: NA; size: NA; V: TRBV20-1; CDR3: CSALGPTAGKSSYEQYF; DNA: TGCAGTGCCCTGGGTCCTACTGCGGGAAAGAGCTCCTACGAGCAGTACTTC
J: TRBJ2-7; D: NA; size: medium-sized; V: TRBV30; CDR3: CAWSFGDEQYF; DNA: TGTGCCTGGAGTTTCGGGGACGAGCAGTACTTC
J: TRBJ2-3; D: TRBD1; size: few; V: TRBV6-1; CDR3: CASSEAGTGDTQYF; DNA: TGTGCCAGCAGTGAAGCGGGGACAGGGGATACGCAGTATTTT
J: TRBJ2-2; D: NA; size: many; V: TRBV7-9; CDR3: CASSGQGGTGELFF; DNA: TGTGCCAGCAGCGGACAGGGAGGGACCGGGGAGCTGTTTTTT
J: TRBJ2-3; D: NA; size: few; V: TRBV6-1; CDR3: CASSWLVGIAYTQYF; DNA: TGTGCCAGCAGTTGGCTGGTGGGGATAGCATATACGCAGTATTTT
J: TRBJ2-3; D: TRBD1; size: many; V: TRBV6-6; CDR3: CASSYYRTGIMTDTQYF; DNA: TGTGCCAGCAGTTACTACCGGACAGGGATAATGACAGATACGCAGTATTTT
J: TRBJ2-3; D: TRBD2; size: few; V: TRBV19; CDR3: CASSPGTGGRLTRYF; DNA: TGTGCCAGTAGTCCCGGGACTGGCGGGAGGTTGACGCGGTATTTT
J: TRBJ2-1; D: TRBD2; size: many; V: TRBV15; CDR3: CATSLGTSGSEQFF; DNA: TGTGCCACCAGCCTCGGGACTAGCGGGAGTGAGCAGTTCTTC
J: TRBJ1-2; D: NA; size: NA; V: TRBV5-1; CDR3: CASMPTNHVYTF; DNA: TGCGCCAGCATGCCGACAAACCATGTCTACACCTTC
J: TRBJ1-6; D: NA; size: medium-sized; V: TRBV6-4; CDR3: CASSDSGENSPLHF; DNA: TGTGCCAGCAGTGACTCAGGGGAAAATTCACCCCTCCACTTT
J: TRBJ1-2; D: NA; size: NA; V: TRBV20-1; CDR3: CSAKRGVNYGYTF; DNA: TGCAGTGCGAAGCGCGGGGTGAATTATGGCTACACCTTC
J: TRBJ2-7; D: NA; size: NA; V: TRBV5-1; CDR3: CASSGRGPSYEQYF; DNA: TGCGCCAGCAGCGGACGGGGCCCGAGCTACGAGCAGTACTTC
J: TRBJ1-6; D: NA; size: many; V: TRBV18; CDR3: CASSPSGTENSPLHF; DNA: TGTGCCAGCTCACCTTCTGGGACGGAAAATTCACCCCTCCACTTT
J: TRBJ2-1; D: NA; size: few; V: TRBV12-3/TRBV12-4; CDR3: CASISTATSSYNEQFF; DNA: TGTGCCAGCATTTCGACAGCCACGAGCTCCTACAATGAGCAGTTCTTC
J: TRBJ2-1; D: TRBD2; size: many; V: TRBV9; CDR3: CASSPGLAGTYNEQFF; DNA: TGTGCCAGCAGCCCGGGACTAGCGGGAACCTACAATGAGCAGTTCTTC
J: TRBJ2-3; D: NA; size: few; V: TRBV19; CDR3: CSSKMDSGRNTQYF; DNA: TGTTCCAGTAAAATGGACAGTGGACGAAATACGCAGTATTTT
J: TRBJ2-7; D: TRBD1; size: many; V: TRBV12-3/TRBV12-4; CDR3: CASSPGTGAYEQYF; DNA: TGTGCCAGCAGTCCGGGGACAGGGGCCTACGAGCAGTACTTC
J: TRBJ2-1; D: TRBD2; size: many; V: TRBV14; CDR3: CASSQDQSGKGKFF; DNA: TGTGCCAGCAGCCAAGACCAAAGCGGGAAGGGAAAGTTCTTC
J: TRBJ1-5; D: NA; size: medium-sized; V: TRBV6-1; CDR3: CASSEAEVQPQHF; DNA: TGTGCCAGCAGTGAAGCAGAGGTCCAGCCCCAGCATTTT
J: TRBJ2-1; D: NA; size: NA; V: TRBV20-1; CDR3: CSAEPGCGPSYSYNEQFF; DNA: TGCAGTGCCGAACCCGGCTGCGGGCCTAGCTATTCCTACAATGAGCAGTTCTTC
J: TRBJ1-5; D: NA; size: NA; V: TRBV28; CDR3: CASNSELSPRHF; DNA: TGTGCCAGTAACTCGGAACTAAGTCCCCGGCATTTT
J: TRBJ1-2; D: NA; size: few; V: TRBV24-1; CDR3: CATSATDRFYEYTF; DNA: TGTGCCACCAGCGCTACCGACAGATTCTATGAATACACCTTC
J: TRBJ1-5; D: NA; size: many; V: TRBV19; CDR3: CASSWEYNQPQHF; DNA: TGTGCCAGTAGTTGGGAGTACAATCAGCCCCAGCATTTT
J: TRBJ2-1; D: NA; size: many; V: TRBV20-1; CDR3: CSASGTLRADEQFF; DNA: TGCAGTGCTAGTGGTACCCTCCGGGCGGATGAGCAGTTCTTC
J: TRBJ2-7; D: NA; size: NA; V: TRBV28; CDR3: CATRSYEQYF; DNA: TGTGCCACCCGCTCGTACGAGCAGTACTTC
J: TRBJ2-1; D: TRBD2; size: many; V: TRBV30; CDR3: CAWSLGEGYHNEQFF; DNA: TGTGCCTGGAGTTTGGGGGAGGGGTACCACAATGAGCAGTTCTTC
J: TRBJ2-5; D: TRBD2; size: many; V: TRBV4-1; CDR3: CASSLDPAGGGETQYF; DNA: TGCGCCAGCAGCCTCGACCCAGCGGGAGGGGGAGAGACCCAGTACTTC
J: TRBJ1-5; D: TRBD1; size: NA; V: TRBV4-1; CDR3: CASSQPRHRGQPQHF; DNA: TGCGCCAGCAGCCAACCTCGTCACAGGGGTCAGCCCCAGCATTTT
J: TRBJ2-1; D: TRBD2; size: NA; V: TRBV20-1; CDR3: CSALGLAVVQFF; DNA: TGCAGTGCCCTGGGACTAGCGGTGGTACAGTTCTTC
J: TRBJ2-7; D: TRBD2; size: few; V: TRBV6-5; CDR3: CASSNGASGTYEQYF; DNA: TGTGCCAGCAGTAACGGGGCTAGCGGGACCTACGAGCAGTACTTC
J: TRBJ1-1; D: TRBD1; size: few; V: TRBV5-4; CDR3: CASSTGQGMNRDLDF; DNA: TGTGCCAGCAGCACCGGACAGGGTATGAACAGGGATTTAGACTTT
J: TRBJ1-5; D: NA; size: many; V: TRBV7-9; CDR3: CASSPKTVQPQHF; DNA: TGTGCCAGCAGCCCAAAGACAGTTCAGCCCCAGCATTTT
J: TRBJ2-1; D: NA; size: many; V: TRBV30; CDR3: CAWSGLVLPKQFF; DNA: TGTGCCTGGAGCGGGCTAGTGTTGCCCAAGCAGTTCTTC
J: TRBJ2-1; D: NA; size: NA; V: TRBV20-1; CDR3: CSARDPSRVRHNYNEQFF; DNA: TGCAGTGCTAGAGATCCAAGTCGGGTACGACACAACTACAATGAGCAGTTCTTC
J: TRBJ1-2; D: TRBD1; size: NA; V: TRBV20-1; CDR3: CSAKAVQGINYGHTF; DNA: TGCAGTGCAAAGGCGGTACAGGGGATTAACTATGGCCACACCTTC
J: TRBJ1-6; D: NA; size: NA; V: TRBV6-4; CDR3: CASRGTGDSLSSYNSPLHF; DNA: TGTGCCAGCAGGGGGACGGGTGACAGTCTGAGCTCCTATAATTCACCCCTCCACTTT
J: TRBJ1-6; D: NA; size: medium-sized; V: TRBV30; CDR3: CAWTPSTGAITPLHF; DNA: TGTGCCTGGACCCCCTCGACAGGAGCGATAACACCCCTCCACTTT
J: TRBJ2-5; D: NA; size: NA; V: TRBV20-1; CDR3: CSARDGCGLETQYF; DNA: TGCAGTGCTAGAGATGGTTGTGGCTTAGAGACCCAGTACTTC
J: TRBJ1-2; D: NA; size: many; V: TRBV11-2; CDR3: CASSSRGGYYGYTF; DNA: TGTGCCAGCAGCTCACGAGGAGGGTACTATGGCTACACCTTC
J: TRBJ2-7; D: TRBD1; size: many; V: TRBV4-1; CDR3: CASSQERGGPPYEQYF; DNA: TGCGCCAGCAGCCAAGAACGAGGGGGCCCCCCCTACGAGCAGTACTTC
J: TRBJ2-1; D: NA; size: once; V: TRBV14; CDR3: CASSQDRNSRSYNERFF; DNA: TGTGCCAGCAGCCAAGATAGGAATAGCCGCAGTTACAATGAGCGGTTCTTC
J: TRBJ2-1; D: NA; size: many; V: TRBV5-1; CDR3: CASSLGGPLYNEQFF; DNA: TGCGCCAGCAGCTTGGGAGGGCCCCTTTACAATGAGCAGTTCTTC
J: TRBJ1-1; D: NA; size: many; V: TRBV7-3; CDR3: CASSGSPNTEAFF; DNA: TGTGCCAGCTCCGGGTCACCGAACACTGAAGCTTTCTTT
J: TRBJ2-7; D: NA; size: few; V: TRBV28; CDR3: CASSPTLHEQYF; DNA: TGTGCCAGCAGCCCCACCCTTCACGAGCAGTACTTC
J: TRBJ2-6; D: NA; size: few; V: TRBV6-1; CDR3: CASNRGPSGANVLTF; DNA: TGTGCCAGCAACCGGGGGCCCTCTGGGGCCAACGTCCTGACTTTC
J: TRBJ2-1; D: TRBD1; size: many; V: TRBV6-2/TRBV6-3; CDR3: CASSSSFGDSIYPGNEQFF; DNA: TGTGCCAGCAGTTCCTCCTTCGGGGACAGTATATACCCCGGCAATGAGCAGTTCTTC
J: TRBJ1-2; D: NA; size: NA; V: TRBV2; CDR3: CASSYRVGYTF; DNA: TGTGCCAGCAGTTACAGGGTTGGCTACACCTTC
J: TRBJ1-2; D: NA; size: many; V: TRBV9; CDR3: CASTLGGRLNYGYTF; DNA: TGTGCCAGCACCCTAGGGGGGAGACTAAACTATGGCTACACCTTC
J: TRBJ2-2; D: TRBD1; size: medium-sized; V: TRBV7-9; CDR3: CASSSPGTGEWRNTGELFF; DNA: TGTGCCAGCAGCTCGCCCGGGACAGGGGAGTGGCGGAACACCGGGGAGCTGTTTTTT
J: TRBJ1-3; D: NA; size: many; V: TRBV20-1; CDR3: CSARETWGSDSGNTIYF; DNA: TGCAGTGCTAGAGAAACCTGGGGTTCGGACTCTGGAAACACCATATATTTT
J: TRBJ1-1; D: NA; size: medium-sized; V: TRBV12-3/TRBV12-4; CDR3: CASKSGQNTEAFF; DNA: TGTGCCAGCAAAAGTGGACAGAACACTGAAGCTTTCTTT
J: TRBJ2-2; D: TRBD1; size: many; V: TRBV19; CDR3: CASSMTGATEELFF; DNA: TGTGCCAGTAGTATGACAGGGGCCACCGAGGAGCTGTTTTTT
J: TRBJ1-6; D: NA; size: medium-sized; V: TRBV19; CDR3: CASKATGYNSPLHF; DNA: TGTGCCAGTAAGGCTACAGGCTATAATTCACCCCTCCACTTT
J: TRBJ2-7; D: NA; size: NA; V: TRBV9; CDR3: CASSTSPAAYEQYF; DNA: TGTGCCAGCAGCACCTCTCCGGCAGCCTACGAGCAGTACTTC